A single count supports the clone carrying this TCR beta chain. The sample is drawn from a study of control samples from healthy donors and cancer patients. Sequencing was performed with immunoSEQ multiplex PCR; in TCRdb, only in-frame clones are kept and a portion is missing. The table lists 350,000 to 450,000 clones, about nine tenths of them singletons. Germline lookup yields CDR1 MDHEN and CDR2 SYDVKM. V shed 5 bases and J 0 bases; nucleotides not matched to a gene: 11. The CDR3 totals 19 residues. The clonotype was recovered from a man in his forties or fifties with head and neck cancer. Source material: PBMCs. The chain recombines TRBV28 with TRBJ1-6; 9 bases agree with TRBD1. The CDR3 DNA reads TGTGCCAGCAGTATACCCACGGGACAGGGAAGCTCCTATAATTCACCCCTCCACTTT. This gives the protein CASSIPTGQGSSYNSPLHF.